This paragraph covers one TCR beta chain sequence. These data are taken from a study of blood T cell repertoires in COVID-19. Turning to the study itself: Material from acute and convalescent COVID-19 was sourced from the United States, Italy and Spain. Nucleic acid was either cDNA or gDNA, and it came from T cells, B-cell-depleted T cells, or PBMCs.

Assay: immunoSEQ multiplex PCR; the TCRdb copy retains only in-frame clones and omits some. The repertoire holds 150,000 to 200,000 clones, with roughly 82% as singletons. Assignments of participants to cohorts depended upon their own reported clinical history. The receptor's source is a woman between 55 and 75 years old with acute COVID-19. Sequencing was performed on PBMCs or T cells enriched from blood (not recorded which).

In nucleotides, the CDR3 is TGTGCCAGCAGCTTGGTCCAGGGACTTAATTCACCCCTCCACTTT. As protein: CASSLVQGLNSPLHF. This chain uses TRBV7-2 with TRBJ1-6, with D possibly TRBD1 on 5 matching bases. The ends were cut back, 3 bases at V and 6 bases at J, with 12 bases in the middle. CDR3 size: 15 residues. CDR1 SGHTA and CDR2 FQGNSA come from the germline V gene.